This entry lists 27 T cell receptor beta chains sequenced from one sample in a study of neurological immune-mediated disorders. TCRdb re-analysed the 5' RACE reads in MiXCR, keeping a single row per CDR3 protein. The sample yields about 84,000 distinct CDR3 sequences, over 9% seen once. The sample was PBMCs. These receptors were collected from a man aged 35 to 55 in good health.

The chain links TRBV24-1 to TRBJ2-6, with no clear D. The CDR3 is 12 amino acids. Germline CDR1 reads KGHDR; CDR2 reads SFDVKD. Between the trimmed V and J ends, which lost 5 bases and 3 bases, there was a span of 1 base. The CDR3 DNA reads TGTGCCACCAGTGGTGGGGCCAACGTCCTGACTTTC. Its translation: CATSGGANVLTF.

This clonotype was detected many times. The V gene is TRBV9, the J gene TRBJ1-2; D unclear. V was cut by 3 bases and J by 8 bases, with 17 bases left in between. There are 14 residues in the CDR3. In germline, CDR1 is SGDLS, CDR2 YYNGEE. The CDR3 nucleotides are TGTGCCAGCAGCGATTATGAGGGAAGTAGCGGCTACACCTTC. Protein product: CASSDYEGSSGYTF.

This clonotype showed up many times. The chain joins TRBV11-2 to TRBJ2-2; 8 bases are a match to TRBD1. The CDR3 sequence is 16 residues long. Germline trimming cut 1 base from V and 5 bases from J; bases unmatched to any gene: 6. Germline CDR1 reads SGHAT; CDR2 reads FQNNGV. CDR3 DNA sequence: TGTGCCAGCAGCTTAGGGACAGGGCTTGGAACCGGGGAGCTGTTTTTT. The encoded protein is CASSLGTGLGTGELFF.

This clonotype was counted ten times or more. The chain joins TRBV20-1 to TRBJ2-7; a possible D gene is TRBD2 (5 bases). Germline loops: CDR1 DFQATT, CDR2 SNEGSKA (reference sequence). The CDR3 is made up of 11 amino acids. Trimming left V 5 bases short and J 6 bases short, with 11 bases between. CDR3 protein: CSASDFPEQYF. In DNA form, the CDR3 reads TGCAGTGCTTCGGACTTCCCCGAGCAGTACTTC.

This clonotype was found many times. For the CDR3, the DNA is TGCGCCAGCAGCAATAGGACGAAGGGTACTGGCTACACCTTC. Its protein product is CASSNRTKGTGYTF. The J gene is TRBJ1-2, the V gene TRBV5-1; no firm D call. V was trimmed by 4 bases and J by 7 bases, leaving 17 bases between them. This CDR3 is built from 14 residues. Germline CDR1 reads SGHRS; CDR2 reads YFSETQ.

This clonotype was observed many times. The chain is built from TRBV7-2 and TRBJ2-5; perhaps TRBD1 as D (7 bases). The germline CDR1 and CDR2 sequences are SGHTA and FQGNSA. The CDR3 contains 14 residues. Trimming shortened V by 2 bases and J by 5 bases, and 12 bases separated the two germline ends. The CDR3 sequence is CASSLWAGGETQYF. CDR3 DNA sequence: TGTGCCAGCAGCTTATGGGCAGGGGGGGAGACCCAGTACTTC.

This clonotype has ten or more counts. This chain uses TRBV27 with TRBJ2-2, with 10 bases identical to TRBD2. Unmatched junction bases numbered 6, after V lost 6 bases and J lost 8 bases. This CDR3 contains 14 residues. CDR1 and CDR2 (germline): MNHEY, SMNVEV (reference sequence). CDR3 sequence reads: CASSLAGAAGELFF. As DNA, the CDR3 is TGTGCCAGCAGCCTAGCGGGAGCGGCGGGGGAGCTGTTTTTT.

This clonotype came up many times. This chain links TRBV12-3 or TRBV12-4 with TRBJ2-1, with D possibly being TRBD1 (5 bases). The CDR3 runs to 12 residues. Trimming cost V 6 bases and J 7 bases, with 10 bases left between them. CDR3 sequence reads: CASSKTENEQFF. The CDR3 region has the DNA TGTGCCAGCAGCAAGACAGAGAATGAGCAGTTCTTC.

This clonotype was detected a few times. The chain joins TRBV6-1 to TRBJ2-7, with D perhaps TRBD1 (6 bases). Trimming pared 4 bases from V and 6 bases from J, leaving 7 bases between. The CDR3 runs 11 residues. Per germline, CDR1 MNHNS and CDR2 SASEGT. The CDR3 spells CASSGGGEQYF. The CDR3 coding sequence is TGTGCCAGCAGTGGAGGGGGCGAGCAGTACTTC.

This clonotype was counted between two and nine times. The chain combines TRBV5-5 with TRBJ2-2, with unresolved D. This CDR3 spans 15 amino acids. Trimming took 0 bases from V and 10 from J, leaving 16 bases between them. The germline gives CDR1 SGHKS, CDR2 YYEKEE (reference sequence). The CDR3 region is CASSLVSFGPLELFF. The CDR3 region has the DNA TGTGCCAGCAGCTTGGTTTCCTTCGGGCCATTGGAGCTGTTTTTT.

The table lists this clonotype with many counts. J is TRBJ2-3 and V is TRBV12-3 or TRBV12-4; tentatively, D is TRBD2 (6 bases). The CDR3 has 15 residues. V was cut by 7 bases and J by 6 bases, with 20 bases left in between. Written as DNA, the CDR3 is TGTGCCAGCACCCTGGGGACGGGGGATAGGGATACGCAGTATTTT. Translated: CASTLGTGDRDTQYF.

This clonotype has ten or more counts. The chain recombines TRBV5-6 with TRBJ1-3, with D perhaps TRBD1 (5 bases). CDR3 length: 16 residues. Trimming removed 0 bases at V and 3 bases at J, with 13 bases between. Germline V gene data show CDR1 as SGHDT and CDR2 as YYEEEE. The CDR3 loop reads CASSLASSRDGNTIYF. CDR3 nucleotide sequence: TGTGCCAGCAGCTTGGCCAGCAGCAGGGATGGAAACACCATATATTTT.

The chain carries TRBV5-1 and TRBJ2-1; no clear D. V was clipped by 2 bases and J by 5 bases, with 2 bases between them. The germline V gene has CDR1 SGHRS and CDR2 YFSETQ. CDR3 length: 11 residues. In DNA, the CDR3 is TGCGCCAGCAGCTTCCACAATGAGCAGTTCTTC. Translating it yields CASSFHNEQFF.

Ten or more counts support this clonotype. The CDR3 sequence: CSVDPETGSGYGYTF. The DNA of the CDR3 is TGCAGCGTTGACCCCGAGACAGGGAGCGGCTATGGCTACACCTTC. This sequence joins TRBV29-1 and TRBJ1-2; TRBD1 aligns across 7 bases. The germline CDR1 and CDR2 sequences are SQVTM and ANQGSEA. The CDR3 length is 15 residues. Trimming removed 3 bases from V and 4 bases from J; junction bases left unmatched: 11.

This clonotype was observed a few times. The chain couples TRBV7-2 to TRBJ2-3; D gene unclear. CDR3 size: 15 residues. V was trimmed by 0 bases and J by 1 base, leaving 8 bases between them. Looked up from germline, CDR1 is SGHTA and CDR2 is FQGNSA. CDR3 in DNA: TGTGCCAGCAGCTTAGCCACGCCCCGCACAGATACGCAGTATTTT. Translating gives CASSLATPRTDTQYF. Combining the CDR3 with reference TRBV7-2 and TRBJ2-3 gives the whole variable domain GAGVSQSPSNKVTEKGKDVELRCDPISGHTALYWYRQSLGQGLEFLIYFQGNSAPDKSGLPSDRFSAERTGGSVSTLTIQRTQQEDSAVYLCASSLATPRTDTQYFGPGTRLTVL.

The CDR3 reads CASSYSQSLDFRGYTF. CDR3 DNA sequence: TGTGCCAGCAGTTACTCGCAGTCTTTGGATTTTAGGGGCTACACCTTC. The chain is built from TRBV6-6 and TRBJ1-2, with no clear D. The CDR3 length is 16 residues. Deletions cut 0 bases from V and 8 bases from J, with 19 bases between. Germline V gene sequence: CDR1 MNHNY, CDR2 SVGAGI (reference sequence).

In this sample, this clonotype turned up many times. This chain uses TRBV29-1 with TRBJ2-5; 11 positions agree with TRBD1. The CDR3 totals 13 residues. V lost 6 bases and J lost 5; bases outside the gene matches: 5. The V gene's germline CDR1 is SQVTM and CDR2 ANQGSEA. This CDR3 reads CSVGQGGRETQYF. CDR3 coding DNA: TGCAGCGTGGGACAGGGGGGAAGGGAGACCCAGTACTTC.

This clonotype was seen more than once but under ten times. This chain connects TRBV20-1 to TRBJ1-6; D gene ambiguous. This CDR3 comprises 15 residues. V was pared by 0 bases and J by 7 bases, with 13 bases between. Germline CDR1 DFQATT, CDR2 SNEGSKA (reference sequence). The CDR3 DNA is TGCAGTGCTAGAGACTCCCGGAGAGGGAATTCACCCCTCCACTTT. Translated, it gives CSARDSRRGNSPLHF.

The chain links TRBV5-1 to TRBJ2-5; the match to TRBD2 covers 11 bases. The ends lost 2 bases at V and 3 bases at J; junction bases unmatched: 0. There are 14 residues in the CDR3. From germline, CDR1 is SGHRS and CDR2 YFSETQ. CDR3: CASSLLAGEETQYF. The CDR3 coding sequence is TGCGCCAGCAGCTTACTAGCGGGGGAAGAGACCCAGTACTTC.

In this sample, this clonotype turned up many times. The J gene is TRBJ1-2, the V gene TRBV7-2; D perhaps matches TRBD1 (6 bases). The germline gives CDR1 SGHTA, CDR2 FQGNSA. Trimming removed 5 bases from V and 7 bases from J, with 20 bases in between. The CDR3 runs to 15 residues. This chain's CDR3 is CASSPLPDRLGGYTF. CDR3 DNA: TGTGCCAGCAGCCCGTTGCCCGACAGGCTTGGTGGCTACACCTTC.

There are many counts of this clonotype. V and J are TRBV5-1 and TRBJ2-1; 9 nucleotides align to TRBD1. V shed 4 bases and J 15 bases; nucleotides not matched to a gene: 11. CDR1 SGHRS and CDR2 YFSETQ come from the germline V gene. The CDR3 loop spans 13 amino acids. The CDR3 nucleotides read TGCGCCAGCAGCCCCCCCCGGACAGGGGATAGGTTCTTC. Its protein is CASSPPRTGDRFF.

This clonotype was detected many times. The CDR3 protein is CASSPLPQGASTDTQYF. Here the CDR3 DNA reads TGCGCCAGCAGCCCTCTACCGCAGGGGGCTAGTACAGATACGCAGTATTTT. The chain is built from TRBV5-1 and TRBJ2-3; 8 bases map to TRBD1. Looked up from germline, CDR1 is SGHRS and CDR2 is YFSETQ. The CDR3 is 17 residues long. V gave up 4 bases and J gave up 3 bases; unmatched junction bases: 13.

V gene TRBV18 combines with J gene TRBJ2-3; D remains unclear. Germline V lookup: CDR1 KGHSH, CDR2 LQKENI. The CDR3 sequence is 11 residues long. Trimming cost V 2 bases and J 4 bases, with 1 base left between them. DNA for the CDR3: TGTGCCAGCTCACCATCAGATACGCAGTATTTT. This codes for CASSPSDTQYF.

Many counts were recorded for this clonotype. CDR3 residues: CASSLEGDYVYEQYF. The CDR3 coding sequence is TGCGCCAGCAGCTTGGAGGGGGACTACGTCTACGAGCAGTACTTC. The rearrangement uses TRBV5-1 and TRBJ2-7, with a possible D match to TRBD2 (7 bases). The germline V gene has CDR1 SGHRS and CDR2 YFSETQ. V lost 0 bases and J lost 3, with 13 bases in between. The CDR3 has 15 residues.

V gene TRBV30 combines with J gene TRBJ1-1; D may be TRBD1 (6 bases). V was clipped by 8 bases and J by 9 bases, with 28 bases between them. The CDR3 runs to 15 residues. Germline values: CDR1 GTSNPN, CDR2 SVGIG (reference sequence). CDR3 sequence (DNA): TGTGCCACCGTATGGGGGGCGGTTGCCCTGTCCCAAGCTTTCTTT. This gives the protein CATVWGAVALSQAFF.

This clonotype has just a few counts. The rearrangement uses TRBV7-9 and TRBJ2-7; D not resolved. Germline V gene lookup returns CDR1 SEHNR and CDR2 FQNEAQ (reference sequence). The CDR3 runs 10 residues. V was clipped by 8 bases and J by 3 bases, with 5 bases between them. For the CDR3, the DNA is TGTGCCAGCGGGGTCTACGAGCAGTACTTC. Its protein is CASGVYEQYF. The full variable domain, in which reference TRBV7-9 and TRBJ2-7 provide the parts outside the CDR3, is DTGVSQNPRHKITKRGQNVTFRCDPISEHNRLYWYRQTLGQGPEFLTYFQNEAQLEKSRLLSDRFSAERPKGSFSTLEIQRTEQGDSAMYLCASGVYEQYFGPGTRLTVT.

This clonotype was observed at least ten times. V usage is TRBV28 and J usage is TRBJ1-5, with 8 positions matching TRBD1. The CDR3 has 17 residues. V was pared by 6 bases and J by 0 bases, with 10 bases of the junction left unmatched. Germline V gene lookup returns CDR1 MDHEN and CDR2 SYDVKM. CDR3 amino acids: CASSSGTGPYSNQPQHF. The CDR3 nucleotides read TGTGCCAGCAGCTCCGGGACAGGACCTTATAGCAATCAGCCCCAGCATTTT. Complete variable domain (other parts from reference TRBV28 and TRBJ1-5): DVKVTQSSRYLVKRTGEKVFLECVQDMDHENMFWYRQDPGLGLRLIYFSYDVKMKEKGDIPEGYSVSREKKERFSLILESASTNQTSMYLCASSSGTGPYSNQPQHFGDGTRLSIL.